Listed below are T cell receptor beta chains from one sample, sequenced in a study of cytomegalovirus exposure and HLA in healthy donors. Data came from immunoSEQ multiplex PCR; TCRdb stores just in-frame clones and leaves some out. The repertoire has 180,000 or so clones, roughly nine tenths of them found once; the top ten carry 6% to 8%. Sequencing was performed on PBMCs. The receptors here all came from a man aged 25 to 45 in good health and CMV-seropositive. Both conserved end residues are part of each CDR3. Each record gives: J gene, clone size, V gene, D gene, CDR3 protein, CDR3 DNA. D genes are given only for firm matches. Clone size is stated in some rows and not others, as once, few, many or a class when expanded.

TRBJ2-2	once	TRBV27	TRBD2	CASKRASGSNTGELFF	TGTGCCAGCAAGAGGGCTAGCGGATCGAACACCGGGGAGCTGTTTTTT
TRBJ1-5	NA	TRBV19	NA	CASGFNNQPQHF	TGTGCCAGTGGGTTTAACAATCAGCCCCAGCATTTT
TRBJ1-5	NA	TRBV7-9	NA	CASSLGTEIWPQHF	TGTGCCAGCAGCTTAGGGACGGAGATCTGGCCCCAGCATTTT
TRBJ2-4	NA	TRBV29-1	NA	CSVGGGNIQYF	TGCAGCGTTGGTGGGGGAAACATTCAGTACTTC
TRBJ2-5	NA	TRBV7-2	TRBD2	CASSSPLTRAGGPTQYF	TGTGCCAGCAGCTCACCTCTTACGAGAGCGGGGGGGCCGACCCAGTACTTC
TRBJ1-4	NA	TRBV19	NA	CASSIGGKKLFF	TGTGCCAGTAGTATAGGTGGGAAAAAACTGTTTTTT
TRBJ2-5	once	TRBV29-1	NA	CSVVGQRAQETQYF	TGCAGCGTTGTCGGACAAAGGGCCCAAGAGACCCAGTACTTC
TRBJ2-7	NA	TRBV9	NA	CASSVGGSHYEQYF	TGTGCCAGCAGCGTAGGAGGCAGCCACTACGAGCAGTACTTC
TRBJ2-3	NA	TRBV28	TRBD2	CASSFWTSGGDTQYF	TGTGCCAGCAGTTTTTGGACTAGCGGGGGGGATACGCAGTATTTT
TRBJ1-2	NA	TRBV30	TRBD1	CAWTKTGGYYGYTF	TGTGCCTGGACCAAGACAGGGGGCTACTATGGCTACACCTTC
TRBJ1-5	NA	TRBV6-5	TRBD1	CASSYTGQVGQPQHF	TGTGCCAGCAGTTATACGGGACAGGTGGGGCAGCCCCAGCATTTT
TRBJ2-1	NA	TRBV7-9	TRBD2	CASSYSGREGNEQFF	TGTGCCAGCAGCTATAGCGGGAGAGAGGGCAATGAGCAGTTCTTC
TRBJ2-7	NA	TRBV28	NA	CASSFGGPYEQYF	TGTGCCAGCAGTTTTGGGGGGCCCTACGAGCAGTACTTC
TRBJ2-2	once	TRBV4-3	NA	CASSQGEPGELFF	TGCGCCAGCAGCCAAGGGGAACCCGGGGAGCTGTTTTTT
TRBJ2-3	NA	TRBV7-2	NA	CASSAQSQGKADTQYF	TGTGCCAGCAGCGCGCAGTCCCAGGGGAAGGCAGATACGCAGTATTTT
TRBJ1-4	NA	TRBV2	TRBD1	CASSELTGGGGKLFF	TGTGCCAGCAGTGAATTGACAGGGGGCGGGGGAAAACTGTTTTTT